This T cell receptor (beta chain) was retrieved from a study of cytomegalovirus exposure and HLA in healthy donors. The CDR3 length is 14 residues. In germline, CDR1 is SGDLS, CDR2 YYNGEE. Trimming at V came to 4 bases and at J to 5 bases, leaving 8 bases not matched to a gene. This clone is termed medium-sized. No antigen is known for it. Study-level findings and limits: TCR beta V segments were, for the most part, productive about 87% or about 30% of the time in an earlier analysis.

Primers: 60 Vbeta forward and 13 Jbeta reverse. Clones were sequenced by immunoSEQ multiplex PCR, and TCRdb holds only the in-frame ones, with some missing. Of 100,000 or so clones detected, 83% appear once; the ten largest clones hold 2.5% to 3%. The chain couples TRBV9 to TRBJ2-5; 7 nucleotides agree with TRBD2. The source is a man aged 35 to 55 in good health and CMV-seronegative. Sequenced: PBMCs. This chain's CDR3 is CASSQGRGVETQYF. The DNA of the CDR3 is TGTGCCAGCAGCCAGGGCCGGGGGGTGGAGACCCAGTACTTC.